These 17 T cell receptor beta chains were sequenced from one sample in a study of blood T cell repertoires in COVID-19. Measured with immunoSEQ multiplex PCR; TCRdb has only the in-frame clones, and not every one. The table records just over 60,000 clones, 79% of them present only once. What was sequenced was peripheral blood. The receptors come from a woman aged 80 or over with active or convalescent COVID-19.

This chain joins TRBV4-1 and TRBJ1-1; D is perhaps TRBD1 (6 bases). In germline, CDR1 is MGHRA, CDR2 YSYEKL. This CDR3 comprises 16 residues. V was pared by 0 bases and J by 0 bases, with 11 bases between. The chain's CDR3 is CASSQDIRGVNTEAFF. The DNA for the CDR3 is TGCGCCAGCAGCCAAGATATCAGGGGCGTGAACACTGAAGCTTTCTTT.

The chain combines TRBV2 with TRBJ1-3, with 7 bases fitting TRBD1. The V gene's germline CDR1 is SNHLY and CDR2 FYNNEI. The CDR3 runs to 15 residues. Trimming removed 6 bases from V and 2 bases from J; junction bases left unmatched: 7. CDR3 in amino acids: CASSETGVTGNTIYF. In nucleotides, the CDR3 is TGTGCCAGCAGCGAAACAGGGGTCACTGGAAACACCATATATTTT.

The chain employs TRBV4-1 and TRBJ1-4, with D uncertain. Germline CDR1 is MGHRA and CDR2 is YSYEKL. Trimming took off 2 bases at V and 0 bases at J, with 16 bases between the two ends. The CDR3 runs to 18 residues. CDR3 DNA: TGCGCCAGCAGCCAAAGTAACGGGATTAGGGCAACTAATGAAAAACTGTTTTTT. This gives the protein CASSQSNGIRATNEKLFF.

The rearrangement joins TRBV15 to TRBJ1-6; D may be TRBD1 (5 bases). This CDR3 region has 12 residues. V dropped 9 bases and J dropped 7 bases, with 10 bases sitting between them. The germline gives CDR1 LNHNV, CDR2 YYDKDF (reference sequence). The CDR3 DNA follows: TGTGCCACACAGGATCCCAATTCACCCCTCCACTTT. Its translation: CATQDPNSPLHF.

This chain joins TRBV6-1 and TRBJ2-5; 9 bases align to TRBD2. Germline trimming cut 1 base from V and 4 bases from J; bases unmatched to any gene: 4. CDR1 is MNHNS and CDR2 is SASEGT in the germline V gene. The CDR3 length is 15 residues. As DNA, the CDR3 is TGTGCCAGCAGTGAAGACCCTAGCGGGGTAGAGACCCAGTACTTC. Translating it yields CASSEDPSGVETQYF.

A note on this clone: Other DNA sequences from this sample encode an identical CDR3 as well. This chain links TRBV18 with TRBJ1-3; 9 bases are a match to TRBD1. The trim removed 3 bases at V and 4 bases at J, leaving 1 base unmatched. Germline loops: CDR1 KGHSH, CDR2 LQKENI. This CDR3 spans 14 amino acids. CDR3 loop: CASSPGQGGNTIYF. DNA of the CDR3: TGTGCCAGCTCACCCGGACAGGGGGGAAACACCATATATTTT.

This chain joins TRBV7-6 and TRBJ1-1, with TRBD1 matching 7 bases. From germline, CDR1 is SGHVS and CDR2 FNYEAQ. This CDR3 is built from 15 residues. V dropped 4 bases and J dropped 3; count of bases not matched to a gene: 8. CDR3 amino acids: CASSSATGSDTEAFF. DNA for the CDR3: TGTGCCAGCAGCTCAGCGACAGGGTCCGACACTGAAGCTTTCTTT.

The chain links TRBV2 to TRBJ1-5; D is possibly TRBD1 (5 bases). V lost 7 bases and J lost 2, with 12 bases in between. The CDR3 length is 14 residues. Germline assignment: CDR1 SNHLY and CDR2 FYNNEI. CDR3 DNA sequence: TGTGCCAGCACCCAGGGTGTCGGCAATCAGCCCCAGCATTTT. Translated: CASTQGVGNQPQHF.

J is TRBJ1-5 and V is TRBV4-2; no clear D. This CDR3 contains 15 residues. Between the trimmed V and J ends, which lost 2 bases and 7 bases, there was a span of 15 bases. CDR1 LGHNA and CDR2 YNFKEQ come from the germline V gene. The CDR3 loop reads CASSQWAGSEQPQHF. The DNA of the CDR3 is TGTGCCAGCAGCCAATGGGCGGGGAGTGAACAGCCCCAGCATTTT.

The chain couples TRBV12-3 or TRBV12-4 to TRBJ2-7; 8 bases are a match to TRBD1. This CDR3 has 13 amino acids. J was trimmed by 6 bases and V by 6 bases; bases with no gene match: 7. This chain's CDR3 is CASSPTGAVEQYF. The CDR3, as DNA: TGTGCCAGCAGCCCGACAGGGGCGGTCGAGCAGTACTTC.

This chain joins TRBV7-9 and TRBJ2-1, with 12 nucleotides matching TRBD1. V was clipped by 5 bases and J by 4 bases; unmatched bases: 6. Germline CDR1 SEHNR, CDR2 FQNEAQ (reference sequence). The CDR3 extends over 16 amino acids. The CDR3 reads CASSPPGQGAYNEQFF. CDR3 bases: TGTGCCAGCAGCCCTCCGGGACAGGGGGCTTACAATGAGCAGTTCTTC.

In DNA, the CDR3 is TGTGCCAGCAGCGGCCGACAGGGTCAAAGTGGCTACACCTTC. Its translation is CASSGRQGQSGYTF. The V call is TRBV13, the J call TRBJ1-2; 7 bases line up with TRBD1. J was trimmed by 7 bases and V by 5 bases; bases with no gene match: 10. There are 14 residues in the CDR3. The V gene's germline CDR1 is PRHDT and CDR2 FYEKMQ (reference sequence).

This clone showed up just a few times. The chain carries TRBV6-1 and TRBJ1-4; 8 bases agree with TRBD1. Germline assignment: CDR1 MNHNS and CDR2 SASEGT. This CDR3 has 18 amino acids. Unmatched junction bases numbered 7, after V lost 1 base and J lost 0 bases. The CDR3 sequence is CASSEGVPGQATNEKLFF. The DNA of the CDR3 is TGTGCCAGCAGTGAAGGGGTCCCGGGACAGGCAACTAATGAAAAACTGTTTTTT.

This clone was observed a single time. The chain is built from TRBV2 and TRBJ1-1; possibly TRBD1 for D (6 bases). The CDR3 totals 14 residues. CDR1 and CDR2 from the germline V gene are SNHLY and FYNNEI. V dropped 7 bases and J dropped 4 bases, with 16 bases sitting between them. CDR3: CASTVQAGVTEAFF. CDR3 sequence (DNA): TGTGCCAGCACGGTACAGGCAGGGGTCACTGAAGCTTTCTTT.

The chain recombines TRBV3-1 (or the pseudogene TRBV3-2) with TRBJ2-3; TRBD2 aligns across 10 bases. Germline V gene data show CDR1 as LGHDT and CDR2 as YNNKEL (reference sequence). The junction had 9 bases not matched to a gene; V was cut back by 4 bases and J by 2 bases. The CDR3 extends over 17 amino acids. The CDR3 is CASSPLAGAPFTDTQYF. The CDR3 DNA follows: TGTGCCAGCAGCCCCCTAGCGGGGGCCCCTTTCACAGATACGCAGTATTTT.

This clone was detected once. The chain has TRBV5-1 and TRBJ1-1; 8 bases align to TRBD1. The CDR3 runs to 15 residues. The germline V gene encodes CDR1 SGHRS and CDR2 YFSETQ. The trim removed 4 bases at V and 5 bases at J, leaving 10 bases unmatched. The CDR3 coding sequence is TGCGCCAGCAGCATCACAGGGGGGCCTGTGACTGAAGCTTTCTTT. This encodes CASSITGGPVTEAFF.

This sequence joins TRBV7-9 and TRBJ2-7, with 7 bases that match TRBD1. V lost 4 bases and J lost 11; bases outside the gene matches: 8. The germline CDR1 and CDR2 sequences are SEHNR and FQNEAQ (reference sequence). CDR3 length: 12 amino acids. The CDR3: CASSSARGREYF. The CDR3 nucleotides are TGTGCCAGCAGCTCGGCGAGGGGGCGGGAGTACTTC.